This TCR beta chain appears in the sequencing data of a study of blood T cell repertoires in COVID-19. Study-wide background: There were acute and convalescent COVID-19 samples, and they came from the United States, Italy and Spain. T cells, B-cell-depleted T cells, or PBMCs provided the cDNA or gDNA that served as material.

This CDR3 spans 19 amino acids. The V segment lost 3 bases and the J segment 3 bases; nucleotides outside the gene matches: 11. Looked up from germline, CDR1 is KGHSH and CDR2 is LQKENI. Original data processing: Amplification from reference gene primers served as the basis for estimated nucleated cell counts. Sequencing was performed with immunoSEQ multiplex PCR; in TCRdb, only in-frame clones are kept and a portion is missing. That table furnishes V, J and clone size, whereas the DNA furnished D and trimming. The top ten clones hold under 2% of a sample with about 200,000 clones, around nine tenths of them seen once.

The chain uses TRBV18 and TRBJ2-1; TRBD2 matches 13 bases. The sequencing input was peripheral blood. The source of this sequence is a man aged 18 to 29 with active or convalescent COVID-19. The CDR3, as DNA: TGTGCCAGCTCACCTCAGGGGGCCGGGACTAGCGGGATCTACAATGAGCAGTTCTTC. Its protein is CASSPQGAGTSGIYNEQFF.